A selection of T cell receptor beta chains follows, all from one sample in a study of blood T cell repertoires in COVID-19. Here immunoSEQ multiplex PCR was the method, and the copy in TCRdb shows in-frame clones only, minus some. The sample carries 150,000 to 200,000 clones, 82% recorded once. Sequencing input: peripheral blood. The receptors were gathered from a young woman with acute or convalescent COVID-19. Each CDR3 is given with its conserved first and last residue. Fields, in order: CDR3 length, clone size, J gene, V gene, D gene, CDR3 DNA, CDR3 protein. D genes are given only for firm matches. Part of the rows lack a size; the others show once, few, many or a class for expanded clones.

15 NA TRBJ1-1 TRBV5-6 TRBD1 TGTGCCAGCAGCCAACCGGGACAGGTGAACACTGAAGCTTTCTTT CASSQPGQVNTEAFF
13 NA TRBJ1-2 TRBV28 TRBD1 TGTGCCAGCAGTTTGGGACAGGGGATTGGCTACACCTTC CASSLGQGIGYTF
11 NA TRBJ1-1 TRBV12-3/TRBV12-4 NA TGTGCCAGCACTAGACAGTCGGAAGCTTTCTTT CASTRQSEAFF
15 NA TRBJ1-3 TRBV6-6 TRBD1 TGTGCCAGCTACCTCTGGGGACAGGGGCGGAACACCATATATTTT CASYLWGQGRNTIYF
12 NA TRBJ1-1 TRBV29-1 NA TGCAGTGGCGGCTTCAAGAACACTGAAGCTTTCTTT CSGGFKNTEAFF
18 NA TRBJ2-7 TRBV4-3 TRBD2 TGCGCCAGCAGCCAAGCCCTCGGGACTAGCGGGGGGGCATACGAGCAGTACTTC CASSQALGTSGGAYEQYF
15 NA TRBJ2-5 TRBV29-1 TRBD2 TGCAGCGTTGAATCCCTAGCGGGGGGTGAAGAGACCCAGTACTTC CSVESLAGGEETQYF
14 NA TRBJ2-2 TRBV5-6 TRBD2 TGTGCCAGCAGCATAGCGGGGAACACCGGGGAGCTGTTTTTT CASSIAGNTGELFF
16 NA TRBJ2-7 TRBV27 TRBD1 TGTGCCAGCAGTTCCCTATCGGGACAGGACCCTTACGAGCAGTACTTC CASSSLSGQDPYEQYF
17 NA TRBJ2-7 TRBV5-1 TRBD1 TGCGCCAGCAGCTTGGGACAGGGGATTGCTCCAGCCTACGAGCAGTACTTC CASSLGQGIAPAYEQYF
15 NA TRBJ2-3 TRBV29-1 TRBD2 TGCAGCGAATTGAGGGTCAGCGGGGTCACAGATACGCAGTATTTT CSELRVSGVTDTQYF
16 NA TRBJ1-2 TRBV6-5 NA TGTGCCAGCAGTTACGGTTCGTTGGCAGGGGTGGATGGCTACACCTTC CASSYGSLAGVDGYTF
15 NA TRBJ2-5 TRBV9 TRBD1 TGTGCCAGCAGCGCCGGGACAGGGGCGCAAGAGACCCAGTACTTC CASSAGTGAQETQYF
13 NA TRBJ2-3 TRBV30 TRBD1 TGTGCCTGGAGTGGGGACAGGGACGATACGCAGTATTTT CAWSGDRDDTQYF
16 NA TRBJ1-2 TRBV5-8 NA TGTGCCAGCAGCCAGGCAGTGGGCCTCAGCGGCTATGGCTACACCTTC CASSQAVGLSGYGYTF
18 NA TRBJ2-3 TRBV18 TRBD2 TGTGCCAGCTCGCCGGGACTAGCGGGAGGGCCTTTCACAGATACGCAGTATTTT CASSPGLAGGPFTDTQYF
13 NA TRBJ1-2 TRBV2 NA TGTGCCGGGACACGAACAGCAAACTATGGCTACACCTTC CAGTRTANYGYTF
14 NA TRBJ1-4 TRBV5-1 NA TGCGCCAGCAGCTTGGGGCGGGGGAAGGAAAAACTGTTTTTT CASSLGRGKEKLFF
13 NA TRBJ1-2 TRBV27 NA TGTGCCAGCAGTTTCGCGGCGAACTATGGCTACACCTTC CASSFAANYGYTF
15 NA TRBJ1-2 TRBV9 TRBD1 TGTGCCAGCAGCACAGGGGTAGACTACAACTATGGCTACACCTTC CASSTGVDYNYGYTF
13 NA TRBJ1-2 TRBV28 NA TGTGCCAGCAGTTTGGCAGGGGAATATGGCTACACCTTC CASSLAGEYGYTF
14 NA TRBJ2-2 TRBV30 NA TGTGCCTGGGGCAGGGACTTGAACACCGGGGAGCTGTTTTTT CAWGRDLNTGELFF
11 NA TRBJ1-2 TRBV29-1 NA TGCAGCGTTCTCAGGGGTGACGGCTACACCTTC CSVLRGDGYTF
13 NA TRBJ1-5 TRBV2 NA TGTGCTCGCAGCTCCGGGGGAGATCAGCCCCAGCATTTT CARSSGGDQPQHF
15 once TRBJ1-5 TRBV7-9 NA TGTGCCAGCAGCTCCAACACAGGGAGCAATCAGCCCCAGCATTTT CASSSNTGSNQPQHF
15 NA TRBJ2-3 TRBV28 NA TGTGCCAGCAGTCTACAGGGAATTTACACAGATACGCAGTATTTT CASSLQGIYTDTQYF
17 NA TRBJ2-1 TRBV14 TRBD2 TGTGCCAGCAGCCAAGGGGTTCTAGCGGGTGGGGACAATGAGCAGTTCTTC CASSQGVLAGGDNEQFF